A selection of T cell receptor beta chains follows, all from one sample in a study of T cells in tuberculosis. Measured with immunoSEQ multiplex PCR; TCRdb has only the in-frame clones, and not every one. The sample holds approximately 46,000 clones, 90% to 95% seen once. The sample consisted of PBMCs, taken at tuberculosis diagnosis. Every receptor here comes from an adult with tuberculosis. The CDR3 runs from the conserved cysteine through the conserved F or W. A D gene is named only where the DNA matches it firmly. Clone size is not always given. Where it is, it says once, few, many or a class for expanded clones.

J: TRBJ2-3; V: TRBV7-8; size: NA; D: TRBD2; DNA: TGTGCCAGCAGCCTACGGACTAGACCCCGAGGCACAGATACGCAGTATTTT; CDR3: CASSLRTRPRGTDTQYF
J: TRBJ2-1; V: TRBV19; size: NA; D: TRBD1; DNA: TGTGCCAGTAGTATCAGTGGGACAGGGAATAAGTTGTACAATGAGCAGTTCTTC; CDR3: CASSISGTGNKLYNEQFF
J: TRBJ2-2; V: TRBV5-1; size: NA; D: TRBD2; DNA: TGCGCCAGCAGCCTCGGACTAGCGGGAGGGGCCGGGGAGCTGTTTTTT; CDR3: CASSLGLAGGAGELFF
J: TRBJ2-2; V: TRBV25-1; size: NA; D: NA; DNA: TGTGCCAGCAGTGAATACTTAGGGGTTGGGGAGCTGTTTTTT; CDR3: CASSEYLGVGELFF
J: TRBJ2-2; V: TRBV7-3; size: NA; D: NA; DNA: TGTGCCAGCAGCTTAAGACCCAGCGGTAGCACCGGGGAGCTGTTTTTT; CDR3: CASSLRPSGSTGELFF
J: TRBJ2-1; V: TRBV5-1; size: NA; D: NA; DNA: TGCGCCAGCAGCCGCGACGGGAGCTCCTACAATGAGCAGTTCTTC; CDR3: CASSRDGSSYNEQFF
J: TRBJ2-1; V: TRBV5-6; size: NA; D: TRBD1; DNA: TGTGCCAGCAGCCGGACAGGGGTAGACAATGAGCAGTTCTTC; CDR3: CASSRTGVDNEQFF
J: TRBJ1-2; V: TRBV30; size: few; D: NA; DNA: TGTGCCTGGAGGGAAAAGGGGATTTTGGGCTACACCTTC; CDR3: CAWREKGILGYTF
J: TRBJ1-3; V: TRBV5-1; size: NA; D: TRBD1; DNA: TGCGCCAGCAGCTTAGAGGGGGCGAGTGGAAACACCATATATTTT; CDR3: CASSLEGASGNTIYF
J: TRBJ1-1; V: TRBV25-1; size: NA; D: NA; DNA: TGTGCCAGCAGTGAATGGGGCGGGGGTGCTGAAGCTTTCTTT; CDR3: CASSEWGGGAEAFF
J: TRBJ2-1; V: TRBV27; size: NA; D: NA; DNA: TGTGCCAGCAGTCAGGGTGGGAATGAGCAGTTCTTC; CDR3: CASSQGGNEQFF
J: TRBJ2-3; V: TRBV30; size: NA; D: TRBD2; DNA: TGTGCCCGGGGTAGCGGGAGTCGTGATACGCAGTATTTT; CDR3: CARGSGSRDTQYF
J: TRBJ1-1; V: TRBV10-3; size: NA; D: TRBD1; DNA: TGTGCCATCAGTGGCGGATTCCGGGACAGGGTACCCGGTGAAGCTTTCTTT; CDR3: CAISGGFRDRVPGEAFF
J: TRBJ2-7; V: TRBV30; size: NA; D: TRBD1; DNA: TGTGCCACCGACAGGGGGTACGAGCAGTACTTC; CDR3: CATDRGYEQYF
J: TRBJ2-1; V: TRBV5-1; size: NA; D: TRBD2; DNA: TGCGCCAGCAGCTTGGGCGGGAGGGCCGGGGACAATGAGCAGTTCTTC; CDR3: CASSLGGRAGDNEQFF
J: TRBJ2-1; V: TRBV28; size: NA; D: NA; DNA: TGTGCCAGCAGTTTAACGTGGGCTGAACCGAACAATGAGCAGTTCTTC; CDR3: CASSLTWAEPNNEQFF
J: TRBJ2-5; V: TRBV2; size: NA; D: TRBD2; DNA: TGTGCCAGCGGAAAAGCAGCGGGAGCTCAAGAGACCCAGTACTTC; CDR3: CASGKAAGAQETQYF
J: TRBJ1-2; V: TRBV30; size: NA; D: NA; DNA: TGTGCCTGGAGGGAACAGTTCCCAGATGGCTACACCTTC; CDR3: CAWREQFPDGYTF
J: TRBJ2-7; V: TRBV25-1; size: NA; D: NA; DNA: TGTGCCAACGGGGAACTGTCCTCCTACGAGCAGTACTTC; CDR3: CANGELSSYEQYF
J: TRBJ1-4; V: TRBV28; size: NA; D: NA; DNA: TGTGCCAGCAGTAGGAGCGGGGCTAATGAAAAACTGTTTTTT; CDR3: CASSRSGANEKLFF
J: TRBJ2-7; V: TRBV6-5; size: NA; D: TRBD1; DNA: TGTGCCAGCAGTTATCAGGGGGCTGGTAACTACGAGCAGTACTTC; CDR3: CASSYQGAGNYEQYF
J: TRBJ2-4; V: TRBV7-2; size: NA; D: TRBD2; DNA: TGTGCCAGCAGCTTAGTGGGACTATCGACCGACATTCAGTACTTC; CDR3: CASSLVGLSTDIQYF
J: TRBJ2-3; V: TRBV11-2; size: NA; D: TRBD2; DNA: TGTGCCAGCAGCGCTAGCGGGAGCCCGGTTGCGCAGTATTTT; CDR3: CASSASGSPVAQYF
J: TRBJ2-7; V: TRBV12-5; size: NA; D: TRBD1; DNA: TGTGCTAGTGGTTTGTGGGCAGGGGGAAGCTACGAGCAGTACTTC; CDR3: CASGLWAGGSYEQYF
J: TRBJ2-3; V: TRBV5-1; size: NA; D: NA; DNA: TGCGCCAGCAGCTTGGATTTGGCGGTAGGGGCCGGAGATACGCAGTATTTT; CDR3: CASSLDLAVGAGDTQYF
J: TRBJ1-2; V: TRBV28; size: NA; D: TRBD1; DNA: TGTGCCAGCAGTTCCCACGGACAGGGTTCGGCTAACTATGGCTACACCTTC; CDR3: CASSSHGQGSANYGYTF
J: TRBJ1-1; V: TRBV14; size: NA; D: TRBD1; DNA: TGTGCCAGCAGCCCGACAGGGCTCACTGAAGCTTTCTTT; CDR3: CASSPTGLTEAFF
J: TRBJ1-1; V: TRBV2; size: NA; D: NA; DNA: TGTGCCAGCGACGACACGGCGAACACTGAAGCTTTCTTT; CDR3: CASDDTANTEAFF
J: TRBJ2-7; V: TRBV28; size: NA; D: NA; DNA: TGTGCCAGCAGTACCACAGAAGAGCAGTACTTC; CDR3: CASSTTEEQYF
J: TRBJ1-5; V: TRBV19; size: NA; D: NA; DNA: TGTGCCAGTAGTATAGGCGGGACGGCTGACTATAGCAATCAGCCCCAGCATTTT; CDR3: CASSIGGTADYSNQPQHF
J: TRBJ2-7; V: TRBV19; size: once; D: NA; DNA: TGTGCCAGTAGTATCGAGTCGGGATGGTACGAGCAGTACTTC; CDR3: CASSIESGWYEQYF
J: TRBJ2-5; V: TRBV19; size: NA; D: NA; DNA: TGTGCCAGTAGCCGTGCCCGGACAAACCAAGAGACCCAGTACTTC; CDR3: CASSRARTNQETQYF
J: TRBJ2-2; V: TRBV7-9; size: NA; D: TRBD2; DNA: TGTGCCAGCAGCAAAGCCGGGACTAGCGGGAGTACGGGGGAGCTGTTTTTT; CDR3: CASSKAGTSGSTGELFF
J: TRBJ2-3; V: TRBV5-4; size: NA; D: TRBD2; DNA: TGTGCCAGCAGCTTGGAGCTAGCGGGAGGGTCCGGAGATACGCAGTATTTT; CDR3: CASSLELAGGSGDTQYF
J: TRBJ1-2; V: TRBV6-1; size: NA; D: NA; DNA: TGTGCCAGCAGTGCCTTAGACTATGGCTACACCTTC; CDR3: CASSALDYGYTF
J: TRBJ1-6; V: TRBV2; size: NA; D: NA; DNA: TGTGCCAGCGGGACAAGTACCGGGCCGCCAGGTTCACCCCTCCACTTT; CDR3: CASGTSTGPPGSPLHF
J: TRBJ2-3; V: TRBV19; size: NA; D: TRBD2; DNA: TGTGCCAGTAGTTTAGCGGGATCGAGGACAGATACGCAGTATTTT; CDR3: CASSLAGSRTDTQYF